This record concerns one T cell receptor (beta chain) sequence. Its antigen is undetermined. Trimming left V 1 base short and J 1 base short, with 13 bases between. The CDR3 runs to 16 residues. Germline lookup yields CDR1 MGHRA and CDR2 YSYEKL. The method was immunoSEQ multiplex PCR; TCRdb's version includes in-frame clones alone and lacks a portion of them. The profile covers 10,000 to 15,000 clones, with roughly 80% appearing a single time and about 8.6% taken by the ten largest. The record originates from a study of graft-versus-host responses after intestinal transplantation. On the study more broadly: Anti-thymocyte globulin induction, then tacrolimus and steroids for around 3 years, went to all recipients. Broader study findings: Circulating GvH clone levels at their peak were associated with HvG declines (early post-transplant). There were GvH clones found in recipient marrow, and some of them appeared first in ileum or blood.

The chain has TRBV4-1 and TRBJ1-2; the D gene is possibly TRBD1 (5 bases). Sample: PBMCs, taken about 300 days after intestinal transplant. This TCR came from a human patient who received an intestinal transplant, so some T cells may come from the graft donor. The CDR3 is CASSQGDGIGNYGYTF. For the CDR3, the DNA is TGCGCCAGCAGCCAAGGGGACGGGATAGGTAACTATGGCTACACCTTC.